Below are 18 T cell receptor beta chains sequenced from a single sample in a study of tumor and adjacent non-tumor tissue in lung cancer. RNA was extracted from bulk tissue without any cell sorting. The library came from three nested PCR rounds adapted from ARM-PCR protocols. MiXCR, applied by TCRdb to the multiplex PCR reads, yields one record per CDR3 protein. The sample includes 120,000 or so distinct CDR3 sequences, roughly 67% seen only once; the top ten take 9.5% to 15%. The sample consisted of lung tumor tissue. The receptors come from a man aged 25 to 40 with non-small cell lung cancer.

The chain is built from TRBV13 and TRBJ1-2, with 8 nucleotides matching TRBD1. Trimming removed 5 bases from V and 6 bases from J; junction bases left unmatched: 5. CDR1 is PRHDT, CDR2 FYEKMQ, per germline (reference sequence). The CDR3 runs to 13 residues. CDR3 sequence: CASSPGQGDGYTF. CDR3 bases: TGTGCCAGCAGCCCCGGACAGGGAGATGGCTACACCTTC.

On this clonotype: This sequence may be a read error, since a much larger clone differs from it by one base. The CDR3 coding sequence is TGTGCCAGAAGCCACTCGACAGGGAAAATGGAGACCCAGTACTTC. This codes for CARSHSTGKMETQYF. The chain links TRBV4-2 to TRBJ2-5; 7 nucleotides match TRBD1. The CDR3 consists of 15 residues. CDR1 LGHNA and CDR2 YNFKEQ come from the germline V gene.

This clonotype was counted many times. V is TRBV4-1 and J is TRBJ1-5; D remains ambiguous. CDR3 length: 14 residues. Germline values: CDR1 MGHRA, CDR2 YSYEKL. With 2 bases removed from V and 1 base from J, the gap between germline ends came to 6 bases. The CDR3 loop is CASSQRESNQPQHF. The CDR3 region has the DNA TGCGCCAGCAGCCAACGGGAGAGCAATCAGCCCCAGCATTTT.

A remark on this clonotype: A much larger clone is a single base away; this may be a read error. The rearrangement joins TRBV20-1 to TRBJ2-1; 13 positions match TRBD2. The length of the CDR3 is 14 residues. The ends lost 7 bases at V and 8 bases at J; junction bases unmatched: 8. Germline CDR1 reads DFQATT; CDR2 reads SNEGSKA (reference sequence). CDR3 coding DNA: TGCAGTGTCCCAGGACTAGCGGGAGATGATGAGCAGTTCTTC. Amino acids: CSVPGLAGDDEQFF.

The chain joins TRBV24-1 to TRBJ1-6, with a tentative D call TRBD1 (6 bases). CDR3 length equals 15 residues. CDR1 KGHDR and CDR2 SFDVKD come from the germline V gene. V dropped 9 bases and J dropped 5 bases, with 16 bases sitting between them. CDR3 nucleotides: TGTGCCACCCCGGCCTGGACAGTCGATAATTCACCCCTCCACTTT. Translated: CATPAWTVDNSPLHF.

As to this clonotype: At one boundary the junction diverges from the germline segment, which might be a read error. This chain joins TRBV6-5 and TRBJ2-3; D gene uncertain. Germline V gene lookup returns CDR1 MNHEY and CDR2 SVGAGI. The CDR3 covers 15 residues. Written as DNA, the CDR3 is TGTGACAGCAGTTCCCATTCCGGGCCCACTGATACGCAGTATTTT. Translating gives CDSSSHSGPTDTQYF.

On this clonotype: At one boundary the junction diverges from the germline segment, which might be a read error. The chain is built from TRBV20-1 and TRBJ1-2, with 8 bases lining up with TRBD1. Germline V gene sequence: CDR1 DFQATT, CDR2 SNEGSKA (reference sequence). The CDR3 loop spans 17 amino acids. CDR3 region: CSASVVSGQGANYGYTF. For the CDR3, the DNA is TGCAGTGCTAGTGTCGTGTCTGGACAGGGAGCTAACTATGGCTACACATTC.

This clonotype was seen only once. The rearrangement links TRBV11-2 to TRBJ2-3, with D hard to call. The germline V gene has CDR1 SGHAT and CDR2 FQNNGV. The CDR3 runs to 14 residues. Trimming removed 5 bases at V and 4 bases at J, with 13 bases between. In DNA, the CDR3 is TGTGCCAGCAGCCCCACGGTGAGGTCAGATACGCAGTATTTT. Translation: CASSPTVRSDTQYF.

To note about this clonotype: An end of the junction does not agree with germline; a read error may underlie this. Here the CDR3 reads CTSSPEAYSYEQYF. In DNA, the CDR3 is TGTACCAGTAGCCCTGAGGCTTACTCCTACGAGCAGTACTTC. The chain links TRBV11-2 to TRBJ2-7; the D is unclear. The length of the CDR3 is 14 residues. Germline CDR1 and CDR2: SGHAT and FQNNGV. Full variable domain (missing parts from reference TRBV11-2 and TRBJ2-7): EAGVAQSPRYKIIEKRQSVAFWCNPISGHATLYWYQQILGQGPKLLIQFQNNGVVDDSQLPKDRFSAERLKGVDSTLKIQPAKLEDSAVYLCTSSPEAYSYEQYFGPGTRLTVT.

In the case of this clonotype: A much more abundant neighbour one base away suggests this may be a read error. The conserved phenylalanine or tryptophan is not found at the CDR3 terminus, so this likely reflects a read error. The chain employs TRBV12-3 or TRBV12-4 and TRBJ1-2, with D possibly being TRBD1 (6 bases). This CDR3 has 13 amino acids. The V gene lost 5 bases and the J gene lost 4 bases, with 11 bases spanning the gap. CDR3 bases: TGTGCCAGCAGTACCCTGGACAGCTATGGCTACACCGTC. Residues: CASSTLDSYGYTV.

Worth noting for this clonotype: A much larger clone is a single base away; this may be a read error. This chain links TRBV20-1 with TRBJ2-7; 9 nucleotides agree with TRBD2. CDR3 length: 14 residues. CDR1 and CDR2 (germline): DFQATT, SNEGSKA (reference sequence). This CDR3 reads CSANSGGHSYKQYF. The CDR3 region has the DNA TGCAGTGCAAATAGCGGGGGACACTCCTACAAGCAGTACTTC.

This clonotype appeared a single time. A much larger clone sits a single nucleotide away, making a read error possible. The chain is built from TRBV14 and TRBJ2-5; 7 bases line up with TRBD1. Germline V gene data show CDR1 as SGHDN and CDR2 as FVKESK. The CDR3 is 14 residues long. In DNA form, the CDR3 reads TGTACCAGCAGCCAGAGCAGGGGGAGCGAGACCCAGTACTTC. Protein sequence: CTSSQSRGSETQYF.

To note about this clonotype: A much larger clone differs by one base, so this may be a read error. The chain joins TRBV6-6 to TRBJ2-7, with 11 bases identical to TRBD2. This CDR3 has 15 residues. Germline V gives CDR1 MNHNY, CDR2 SVGAGI (reference sequence). The CDR3 DNA sequence: TGTGCCAACAGTTCATCTAGCGGGAGGACCTACGAGCAGTACTTC. Its translation: CANSSSSGRTYEQYF.

Comment on this clonotype: The germline gene is not matched at one end of the junction; a read error may be the cause. This rearrangement joins TRBV20-1 to TRBJ2-3; D is possibly TRBD1 or TRBD2 (5 bases each). Germline V CDR1 and CDR2: DFQATT, SNEGSKA (reference sequence). The CDR3 consists of 16 residues. CDR3 region: CGARDRWGSYTDTQYF. As DNA, the CDR3 is TGCGGTGCTAGAGATCGGTGGGGGAGCTACACAGATACGCAGTATTTT.

On this clonotype: A much larger clone differs from this one at a single base, so this may be a read error. The V and J genes are TRBV4-1 and TRBJ1-2; D might be TRBD1 (6 bases). This CDR3 contains 13 residues. CDR1 MGHRA and CDR2 YSYEKL come from the germline V gene. The CDR3 sequence: CASIQRTDYGYTF. The CDR3, as DNA: TGCGCCAGCATCCAAAGGACAGATTATGGCTACACCTTC.

Turning to this clonotype: The conserved closing phenylalanine or tryptophan is absent in this CDR3, likely reflecting a read error. The chain has TRBV5-4 and TRBJ2-1, with D perhaps TRBD2 (5 bases). The CDR3 runs 15 residues. The germline V gene encodes CDR1 SGHNT and CDR2 YYREEE (reference sequence). Here the CDR3 reads CASSLEALGLNEQFL. The CDR3 DNA is TGTGCGAGCAGCTTGGAGGCGTTAGGCCTCAATGAGCAGTTCCTC.

Regarding this clonotype: A read error may account for a junction end that differs from germline. V gene TRBV6-2 or TRBV6-3 combines with J gene TRBJ2-2; TRBD1 or TRBD2 may be the D gene (5 bases each). This CDR3 is built from 13 residues. Germline V gene data show CDR1 as MNHEY and CDR2 as SVGEGT. This chain's CDR3 is CPSSYSDTGELFF. CDR3 DNA: TGTCCCAGCAGTTACTCGGACACCGGGGAGCTGTTCTTT.

A remark on this clonotype: A read error is possible here, since a much larger clone lies one base away. The chain joins TRBV20-1 to TRBJ2-1; 9 positions match TRBD2. From germline, CDR1 is DFQATT and CDR2 SNEGSKA (reference sequence). The length of the CDR3 is 14 residues. Trimming cost V 7 bases and J 8 bases; bases outside gene matches: 12. Written as DNA, the CDR3 is TGCAGTGTGCCGCTGGCGGGAGGGGCCGATGAGCAGTTCTTC. Protein product: CSVPLAGGADEQFF.